These 20 T cell receptor beta chains were all obtained from the same sample, sequenced in a study of neoadjuvant anti-PD-1 for oral cavity cancer. Time point meaning: after neoadjuvant nivolumab, at surgical resection. The repertoire was sequenced with immunoSEQ multiplex PCR; TCRdb's copy has only in-frame clones and lacks some. The sample records about 10,000 clones, roughly 61% being singletons. This material consisted of PBMCs, taken after nivolumab (anti-PD-1) treatment. These receptors were collected from a person aged 35-79 years with oral cavity squamous cell carcinoma.

The chain couples TRBV15 to TRBJ1-1; tentatively, D is TRBD1 (5 bases). With 0 bases removed from V and 9 bases from J, the gap between germline ends came to 11 bases. The CDR3 covers 13 residues. Germline V gene data show CDR1 as LNHNV and CDR2 as YYDKDF (reference sequence). The CDR3 sequence: CATSRDPGGKAFF. CDR3 nucleotides: TGTGCCACCAGCAGAGACCCTGGGGGTAAAGCTTTCTTT.

The sample holds one count of this clone. The rearrangement uses TRBV6-1 and TRBJ1-2; D call uncertain. The CDR3 is 12 residues long. The V end was cut by 5 bases, the J end by 7 bases, with 11 bases between. Germline V gene sequence: CDR1 MNHNS, CDR2 SASEGT. In nucleotides, the CDR3 is TGTGCCAGCAGTAAGGGCCTCCGTGGCTACACCTTC. This sequence encodes CASSKGLRGYTF.

The V gene is TRBV29-1, the J gene TRBJ2-3; 14 bases fit TRBD2. The V gene's germline CDR1 is SQVTM and CDR2 ANQGSEA. This CDR3 region has 15 residues. With 6 bases clipped from V and 5 bases from J, the junction kept 7 bases outside the gene matches. The CDR3 DNA reads as TGCAGCGTCCCAACCGGACTAGCGGGGGGAGATACGCAGTATTTT. Its translation: CSVPTGLAGGDTQYF.

This clone was counted between two and nine times. This chain uses TRBV5-1 with TRBJ1-2; 10 nucleotides agree with TRBD1. CDR3 size: 16 residues. Germline assignment: CDR1 SGHRS and CDR2 YFSETQ. V gave up 0 bases and J gave up 6 bases; unmatched junction bases: 8. Here the CDR3 reads CASSLGRRDRGHGYTF. DNA for the CDR3: TGCGCCAGCAGCTTGGGGCGCCGGGACAGGGGCCATGGCTACACCTTC.

The genes are TRBV19 and TRBJ2-2; 7 positions agree with TRBD1. This CDR3 comprises 17 residues. Germline V gene sequence: CDR1 LNHDA, CDR2 SQIVND (reference sequence). Trimming removed 2 bases from V and 6 bases from J; junction bases left unmatched: 12. The CDR3 DNA reads as TGTGCCAGTAGTATACATCGACAGGGACGAAAATCCGGGGAGCTGTTTTTT. This gives the protein CASSIHRQGRKSGELFF.

The gene calls are TRBV7-7 and TRBJ2-7; 7 bases match TRBD1. The germline V gene encodes CDR1 SSHAT and CDR2 FNYEAQ (reference sequence). V was pared by 1 base and J by 3 bases, with 6 bases of the junction left unmatched. The CDR3 is 15 residues long. DNA of the CDR3: TGTGCCAGCAGCTTAGGGACAGGCGGGCGCTACGAGCAGTACTTC. It yields the protein CASSLGTGGRYEQYF.

This clone was picked up a small number of times. The chain recombines TRBV10-1 with TRBJ2-3; TRBD2 matches at 9 bases. This CDR3 region has 15 residues. Germline assignment: CDR1 WNHNN and CDR2 SYGVQD (reference sequence). Trimming at V came to 3 bases and at J to 1 base, leaving 2 bases not matched to a gene. CDR3 in amino acids: CASSDLAGRTDTQYF. CDR3 nucleotides: TGCGCCAGCAGTGACCTAGCGGGACGCACAGATACGCAGTATTTT.

V and J are TRBV6-5 and TRBJ1-1; D is unresolved. CDR1 and CDR2 from the germline V gene are MNHEY and SVGAGI. The CDR3 contains 13 residues. The V end lost 4 bases, the J end lost 0 bases, and 6 bases lay between the germline ends. The CDR3 nucleotides are TGTGCCAGCAGTTCCAGACTGAACACTGAAGCTTTCTTT. As protein: CASSSRLNTEAFF.

This clone was counted between two and nine times. V gene TRBV5-6 combines with J gene TRBJ1-5; D unresolved. The CDR3 extends over 14 amino acids. V lost 4 bases, J lost 0 bases, and 8 bases lay in between. Germline CDR1 reads SGHDT; CDR2 reads YYEEEE. This CDR3 reads CASSRIYSNQPQHF. The CDR3 DNA sequence: TGTGCCAGCAGCCGGATTTATAGCAATCAGCCCCAGCATTTT. The whole variable domain, remainder taken from reference TRBV5-6 and TRBJ1-5, is DAGVTQSPTHLIKTRGQQVTLRCSPKSGHDTVSWYQQALGQGPQFIFQYYEEEERQRGNFPDRFSGHQFPNYSSELNVNALLLGDSALYLCASSRIYSNQPQHFGDGTRLSIL.

The V gene is TRBV30, the J gene TRBJ2-7; TRBD1 agrees at 8 bases. V lost 8 bases to trimming and J lost 6 bases; unmatched junction nucleotides: 9. CDR3 size: 12 residues. The germline gives CDR1 GTSNPN, CDR2 SVGIG (reference sequence). The CDR3 protein is CARGTGSPEQYF. CDR3 in DNA: TGTGCCAGAGGGACAGGATCCCCCGAGCAGTACTTC.

This clone has more than one count but fewer than ten. The chain employs TRBV16 and TRBJ1-4; possibly TRBD1 for D (6 bases). The CDR3 totals 16 residues. Trimming pared 3 bases from V and 6 bases from J, leaving 17 bases between. Looked up from germline, CDR1 is KGHSY and CDR2 is FQNENV. In DNA, the CDR3 is TGTGCCAGCAGCCACGGGTCCGGGGGCGCCGATGAAAAACTGTTTTTT. The encoded protein is CASSHGSGGADEKLFF. The full variable domain, with the rest looked up from reference TRBV16 and TRBJ1-4, is GEEVAQTPKHLVRGEGQKAKLYCAPIKGHSYVFWYQQVLKNEFKFLISFQNENVFDETGMPKERFSAKCLPNSPCSLEIQATKLEDSAVYFCASSHGSGGADEKLFFGSGTQLSVL.

The V gene is TRBV14, the J gene TRBJ2-7, with no clear D. Trimming removed 2 bases from V and 4 bases from J, with 15 bases in between. The CDR3 runs 15 residues. Germline CDR1 is SGHDN and CDR2 is FVKESK. The CDR3 DNA sequence: TGTGCCAGCAGCCAACCCTCCAGCGCCCTTTACGAGCAGTACTTC. Translating it yields CASSQPSSALYEQYF.

This clone occurred a few times. The chain recombines TRBV6-4 with TRBJ1-6; D remains ambiguous. Trimming removed 3 bases from V and 0 bases from J, with 3 bases in between. This CDR3 contains 14 residues. The germline gives CDR1 MRHNA, CDR2 SNTAGT. In nucleotides, the CDR3 is TGTGCCAGCAGTGAATACTCCTATAATTCACCCCTCCACTTT. It yields the protein CASSEYSYNSPLHF.

The CDR3 DNA reads as TGCGCCAGCAGCTTGGTAGCGGGGGTGACCTCTAGCACAGATACGCAGTATTTT. Protein: CASSLVAGVTSSTDTQYF. V gene TRBV5-1 combines with J gene TRBJ2-3; 9 bases line up with TRBD2. The CDR3 sequence is 18 residues long. The germline gives CDR1 SGHRS, CDR2 YFSETQ. V was pared by 0 bases and J by 0 bases, with 8 bases of the junction left unmatched. Full variable domain (rest looked up from reference TRBV5-1 and TRBJ2-3): KAGVTQTPRYLIKTRGQQVTLSCSPISGHRSVSWYQQTPGQGLQFLFEYFSETQRNKGNFPGRFSGRQFSNSRSEMNVSTLELGDSALYLCASSLVAGVTSSTDTQYFGPGTRLTVL.

The rearrangement links TRBV5-5 to TRBJ1-2; D remains unclear. The CDR3 is made up of 15 amino acids. Germline CDR1 and CDR2: SGHKS and YYEKEE (reference sequence). Deletions cut 4 bases from V and 8 bases from J, with 21 bases between. CDR3 sequence reads: CASSPGRGRAEGYTF. The CDR3 DNA sequence: TGTGCCAGCAGCCCTGGTAGAGGGCGGGCAGAAGGCTACACCTTC.

The J gene is TRBJ1-4, the V gene TRBV27; unclear D gene. Germline assignment: CDR1 MNHEY and CDR2 SMNVEV (reference sequence). CDR3 length: 11 amino acids. The V end lost 5 bases, the J end lost 5 bases, and 3 bases lay between the germline ends. The CDR3 DNA reads TGTGCCAGCAGTCAAAATGAAAAACTGTTTTTT. Protein sequence: CASSQNEKLFF.

This chain links TRBV10-3 with TRBJ1-2, with 11 positions matching TRBD1. The germline V gene encodes CDR1 ENHRY and CDR2 SYGVKD. This CDR3 comprises 15 residues. After removal of 10 bases from V and 0 bases from J, the junction contained 7 bases not matched to a gene. This CDR3 is CATRTGGNTNYGYTF. CDR3 in DNA: TGTGCCACTCGGACAGGGGGCAACACTAACTATGGCTACACCTTC.

This clone was seen a few times. The V gene is TRBV7-9, the J gene TRBJ1-2; D ambiguous. The V end lost 8 bases, the J end lost 6 bases, and 16 bases lay between the germline ends. The length of the CDR3 is 13 residues. Germline V lookup: CDR1 SEHNR, CDR2 FQNEAQ (reference sequence). Written as DNA, the CDR3 is TGTGCCAGCGCTACCAGATTGATGCATGGCTACACCTTC. Its translation: CASATRLMHGYTF. Full variable domain (remainder filled in from reference TRBV7-9 and TRBJ1-2): DTGVSQNPRHKITKRGQNVTFRCDPISEHNRLYWYRQTLGQGPEFLTYFQNEAQLEKSRLLSDRFSAERPKGSFSTLEIQRTEQGDSAMYLCASATRLMHGYTFGSGTRLTVV.

The table lists this clone with a few counts. CDR3 protein: CASGLVTGGRGTGELFF. DNA for the CDR3: TGTGCTAGTGGTTTGGTCACGGGGGGCCGAGGAACCGGGGAGCTGTTTTTT. The chain recombines TRBV12-5 with TRBJ2-2; a possible D gene is TRBD2 (7 bases). CDR1 is LGHNT, CDR2 FRNRAP, per germline. Trimming took off 0 bases at V and 5 bases at J, with 16 bases between the two ends. The CDR3 length is 17 residues.

The gene calls are TRBV5-6 and TRBJ2-2; unclear D gene. Per germline, CDR1 SGHDT and CDR2 YYEEEE. V gave up 1 base and J gave up 5 bases, with 12 bases separating them. The CDR3 spans 15 residues. CDR3 residues: CASSLWQARTGELFF. The CDR3 nucleotides read TGTGCCAGCAGCTTGTGGCAGGCGAGGACCGGGGAGCTGTTTTTT.